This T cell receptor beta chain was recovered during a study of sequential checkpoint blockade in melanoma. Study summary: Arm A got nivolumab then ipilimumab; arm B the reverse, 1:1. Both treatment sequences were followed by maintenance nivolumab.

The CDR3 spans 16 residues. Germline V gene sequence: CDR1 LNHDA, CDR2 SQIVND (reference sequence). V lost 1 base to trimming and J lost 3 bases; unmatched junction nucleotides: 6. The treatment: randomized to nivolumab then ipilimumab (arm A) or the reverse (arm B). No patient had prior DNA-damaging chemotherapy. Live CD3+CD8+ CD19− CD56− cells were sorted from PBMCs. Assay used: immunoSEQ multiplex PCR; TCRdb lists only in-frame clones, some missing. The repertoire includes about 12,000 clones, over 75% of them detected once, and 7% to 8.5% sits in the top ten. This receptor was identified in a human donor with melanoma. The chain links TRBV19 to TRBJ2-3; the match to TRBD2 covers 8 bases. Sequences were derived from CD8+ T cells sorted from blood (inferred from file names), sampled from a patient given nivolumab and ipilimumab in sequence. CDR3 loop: CASSIVASGGTDTQYF. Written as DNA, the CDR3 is TGTGCCAGTAGTATAGTGGCAAGCGGGGGAACAGATACGCAGTATTTT.